The clone carrying this TCR beta chain was recorded only once. Its antigen is unidentified. The data belong to a study of cytomegalovirus exposure and HLA in healthy donors. Regarding the study as a whole: Immune exposure information comprised only CMV serostatus. Later analysis identified a missense DCLRE1C variant that was linked to TCR beta V- and J-gene trimming.

V was clipped by 0 bases and J by 0 bases, with 9 bases between them. The germline CDR1 and CDR2 sequences are SGHNT and YYREEE (reference sequence). The CDR3 spans 15 residues. Researchers ran the PCR with 60 Vbeta and 13 Jbeta primers. This table comes from immunoSEQ multiplex PCR, and its TCRdb copy is limited to in-frame clones, with some not included. This table holds about 180,000 clones, over 80% found once. The sequence was collected from a girl aged 10 to 17 in good health and CMV-seropositive. The V and J genes are TRBV5-4 and TRBJ1-1; D is uncertain. The sequencing sample was made of PBMCs. The CDR3: CASSLASGMNTEAFF. In DNA, the CDR3 is TGTGCCAGCAGCTTGGCCAGCGGGATGAACACTGAAGCTTTCTTT. The whole variable domain, filled in from reference TRBV5-4 and TRBJ1-1, reads ETGVTQSPTHLIKTRGQQVTLRCSSQSGHNTVSWYQQALGQGPQFIFQYYREEENGRGNFPPRFSGLQFPNYSSELNVNALELDDSALYLCASSLASGMNTEAFFGQGTRLTVV.